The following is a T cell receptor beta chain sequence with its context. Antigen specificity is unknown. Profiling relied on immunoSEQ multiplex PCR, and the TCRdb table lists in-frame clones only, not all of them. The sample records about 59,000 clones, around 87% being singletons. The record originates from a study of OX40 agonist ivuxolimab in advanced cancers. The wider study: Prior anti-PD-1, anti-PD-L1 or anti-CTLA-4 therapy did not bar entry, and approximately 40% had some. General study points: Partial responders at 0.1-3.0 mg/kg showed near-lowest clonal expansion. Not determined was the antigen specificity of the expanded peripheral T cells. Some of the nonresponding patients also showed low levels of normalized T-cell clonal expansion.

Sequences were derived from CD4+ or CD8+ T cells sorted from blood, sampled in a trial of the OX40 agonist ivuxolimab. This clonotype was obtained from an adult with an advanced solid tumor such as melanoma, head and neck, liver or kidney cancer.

The CDR3 sequence is CASSLEPEPEVTQYF. The CDR3 DNA is TGCGCCAGCAGCTTGGAGCCAGAACCTGAGGTGACCCAGTACTTC. The chain is built from TRBV5-1 and TRBJ2-5; no definite D call. Germline CDR1 reads SGHRS; CDR2 reads YFSETQ. The CDR3 spans 15 residues. Between the trimmed V and J ends, which lost 0 bases and 7 bases, there was a span of 16 bases. Drawing the rest from reference TRBV5-1 and TRBJ2-5, the complete variable domain is KAGVTQTPRYLIKTRGQQVTLSCSPISGHRSVSWYQQTPGQGLQFLFEYFSETQRNKGNFPGRFSGRQFSNSRSEMNVSTLELGDSALYLCASSLEPEPEVTQYFGPGTRLLVL.